The 15 T cell receptor beta chains below all came from one sample that was sequenced in a study of sequential checkpoint blockade in melanoma. The treatment denotes: randomized to nivolumab then ipilimumab (arm A) or the reverse (arm B). Sequencing was performed with immunoSEQ multiplex PCR; in TCRdb, only in-frame clones are kept and a portion is missing. The sample consists of roughly 18,000 clones, around 68% of them appearing once. Sequenced material: CD8+ T cells sorted from blood (inferred from file names), taken from a patient given nivolumab and ipilimumab in sequence. The receptors here all came from a human donor with melanoma.

The chain has TRBV9 and TRBJ2-5; the match to TRBD2 covers 13 bases. Trimming removed 4 bases from V and 5 bases from J; junction bases left unmatched: 17. The CDR3 loop spans 19 amino acids. Germline loops: CDR1 SGDLS, CDR2 YYNGEE. CDR3 in DNA: TGTGCCAGCAGCCCCCGTGAGGGACTAGCGGGACTACGACAGGAGACCCAGTACTTC. The encoded protein is CASSPREGLAGLRQETQYF.

The V and J genes are TRBV11-2 and TRBJ2-7; 7 nucleotides match TRBD1. The CDR3 is 13 amino acids. The junction had 4 bases not matched to a gene; V was cut back by 5 bases and J by 3 bases. The V gene's germline CDR1 is SGHAT and CDR2 FQNNGV. CDR3 sequence: CASSHGQVYEQYF. CDR3 nucleotides: TGTGCCAGCAGCCACGGACAGGTCTACGAGCAGTACTTC.

The chain links TRBV27 to TRBJ2-1; TRBD2 aligns across 7 bases. CDR1 MNHEY and CDR2 SMNVEV come from the germline V gene (reference sequence). The V and J ends lost 4 bases and 7 bases, in that order; junction bases with no gene match: 10. The CDR3 sequence is 15 residues long. This CDR3 reads CASSSGTTLWNEQFF. The CDR3 nucleotides read TGTGCCAGCAGTTCCGGGACTACCCTTTGGAATGAGCAGTTCTTC.

The genes are TRBV2 and TRBJ1-2; TRBD1 aligns across 7 bases. The CDR3 contains 14 residues. Losses at the gene ends were 3 bases for V and 4 bases for J; bases not matched to a gene: 5. In germline, CDR1 is SNHLY, CDR2 FYNNEI. The CDR3 nucleotides read TGTGCCAGCAGTGAGGGACAGAGAGCCTATGGCTACACCTTC. This sequence encodes CASSEGQRAYGYTF.

The rearrangement joins TRBV14 to TRBJ2-7, with 8 bases identical to TRBD1. V trimming: 4 bases; J trimming: 5 bases; junction bases outside the gene matches: 10. The CDR3 has 15 amino acids. Germline V gene data show CDR1 as SGHDN and CDR2 as FVKESK. The CDR3 is CASSPRTGTFDEQYF. CDR3 DNA: TGTGCCAGCAGCCCCCGGACAGGGACCTTCGACGAGCAGTACTTC.

V is TRBV2 and J is TRBJ2-1; D remains ambiguous. Germline V lookup: CDR1 SNHLY, CDR2 FYNNEI. V lost 6 bases and J 0 bases, leaving 15 bases between the germline ends. This CDR3 comprises 16 residues. The CDR3 is CASSALPTTSYNEQFF. In DNA form, the CDR3 reads TGTGCCAGCAGCGCACTTCCGACAACCTCCTACAATGAGCAGTTCTTC.

The rearrangement links TRBV5-4 to TRBJ2-7; 7 bases are a match to TRBD2. Per the germline V gene, CDR1 is SGHNT and CDR2 is YYREEE (reference sequence). V dropped 4 bases and J dropped 0; count of bases not matched to a gene: 13. The CDR3 has 17 amino acids. Here the CDR3 reads CASSPLLLAVTSYEQYF. The CDR3 nucleotides read TGTGCCAGCAGCCCGCTGCTCCTAGCGGTGACCTCCTACGAGCAGTACTTC.

The rearrangement uses TRBV19 and TRBJ1-1; 10 nucleotides line up with TRBD1. The CDR3 consists of 15 residues. With V trimmed by 3 bases and J by 6 bases, 7 bases remained unmatched. Germline lookup yields CDR1 LNHDA and CDR2 SQIVND (reference sequence). The CDR3 loop reads CASSIKGQGVSEAFF. The CDR3 DNA is TGTGCCAGTAGTATTAAAGGACAGGGGGTTTCTGAAGCTTTCTTT.

The chain couples TRBV10-1 to TRBJ1-6, with D hard to call. Trimming removed 4 bases at V and 7 bases at J, with 11 bases between. The CDR3 has 14 residues. Per the germline V gene, CDR1 is WNHNN and CDR2 is SYGVQD (reference sequence). The CDR3 loop is CASSASGSNSPLHF. The CDR3 nucleotides are TGCGCCAGCAGTGCCAGCGGGAGCAATTCACCCCTCCACTTT.

V gene TRBV27 combines with J gene TRBJ1-6, with a tentative D call TRBD1 (6 bases). This CDR3 is built from 16 residues. CDR1 and CDR2 from the germline V gene are MNHEY and SMNVEV (reference sequence). Trimming cost V 1 base and J 8 bases, with 15 bases left between them. The CDR3 spells CASSLWAQGRDSPLHF. The CDR3 bases are TGTGCCAGCAGTTTATGGGCACAGGGCCGGGATTCACCCCTCCACTTT.

The CDR3 sequence is CASSFPGFAEAFF. The CDR3 coding sequence is TGTGCCAGTAGTTTCCCAGGGTTCGCTGAAGCTTTCTTT. This rearrangement joins TRBV19 to TRBJ1-1; a weak D match, TRBD1 (5 bases). The CDR3 is made up of 13 amino acids. Germline CDR1 is LNHDA and CDR2 is SQIVND (reference sequence). Trimming took 5 bases from V and 6 from J, leaving 13 bases between them.

CDR3 loop: CASSAGTGDYYGYTF. The CDR3 bases are TGTGCCAGCAGCGCCGGGACAGGGGACTACTATGGCTACACCTTC. This rearrangement joins TRBV9 to TRBJ1-2, with 10 positions matching TRBD1. The CDR3 totals 15 residues. The V and J ends lost 3 bases and 3 bases, in that order; junction bases with no gene match: 5. Germline CDR1 SGDLS, CDR2 YYNGEE.

V gene TRBV7-2 combines with J gene TRBJ2-7; 7 positions agree with TRBD1. The CDR3 consists of 13 residues. V dropped 3 bases and J dropped 4; count of bases not matched to a gene: 3. Germline CDR1 and CDR2: SGHTA and FQGNSA. The CDR3 spells CASSFPGQYEQYF. The CDR3 DNA reads TGTGCCAGCAGCTTCCCGGGACAGTACGAGCAGTACTTC.

This clone has only a few counts. The genes are TRBV27 and TRBJ2-1; no reliable D call. Per germline, CDR1 MNHEY and CDR2 SMNVEV (reference sequence). V lost 3 bases and J lost 7, with 10 bases in between. CDR3 length: 13 residues. DNA for the CDR3: TGTGCCAGCAGTTTGGGCAGTCGGAATGAGCAGTTCTTC. It yields the protein CASSLGSRNEQFF.

The chain is built from TRBV5-4 and TRBJ2-1; maybe TRBD1 (6 bases). V was trimmed by 0 bases and J by 4 bases, leaving 14 bases between them. The germline V gene has CDR1 SGHNT and CDR2 YYREEE (reference sequence). The CDR3 consists of 16 residues. Here the CDR3 reads CASSLEWGQGYNEQFF. In DNA, the CDR3 is TGTGCCAGCAGCTTGGAATGGGGACAAGGATACAATGAGCAGTTCTTC.